The next 10 T cell receptor beta chains were all read from a single sample in a study of OX40 agonist ivuxolimab in advanced cancers. Using immunoSEQ multiplex PCR, the repertoire was profiled, and TCRdb retains in-frame clones only, with some absent. The data contain roughly 60,000 clones, approximately 85% of them singletons. This sample comprised CD4+ or CD8+ T cells sorted from blood, obtained in a trial of the OX40 agonist ivuxolimab. The receptors originated from an adult with an advanced solid tumor such as melanoma, head and neck, liver or kidney cancer.

The chain couples TRBV27 to TRBJ2-7; D is possibly TRBD2 (5 bases). Germline-derived CDR1 and CDR2 are MNHEY and SMNVEV (reference sequence). Trimming stripped 4 bases from V and 7 bases from J, with 20 bases between. The CDR3 has 15 amino acids. The CDR3 is CASSSKFSGGEEQYF. CDR3 DNA: TGTGCCAGCAGTTCCAAATTCAGCGGAGGAGAGGAGCAGTACTTC.

The genes are TRBV6-1 and TRBJ1-1; D remains unclear. From germline, CDR1 is MNHNS and CDR2 SASEGT. Trimming removed 4 bases from V and 3 bases from J, with 9 bases in between. The CDR3 consists of 13 residues. The CDR3 is CASSAPGHTEAFF. The CDR3 DNA reads as TGTGCCAGCAGTGCGCCCGGGCACACTGAAGCTTTCTTT.

The chain is built from TRBV9 and TRBJ2-7; no clear D. The germline gives CDR1 SGDLS, CDR2 YYNGEE. V lost 2 bases and J lost 6, with 15 bases in between. The CDR3 has 14 amino acids. The CDR3 DNA follows: TGTGCCAGCAGCGTTAACCCCAGGTTCCCCGAGCAGTACTTC. Translated, it gives CASSVNPRFPEQYF. Combining the CDR3 with reference TRBV9 and TRBJ2-7 gives the whole variable domain DSGVTQTPKHLITATGQRVTLRCSPRSGDLSVYWYQQSLDQGLQFLIQYYNGEERAKGNILERFSAQQFPDLHSELNLSSLELGDSALYFCASSVNPRFPEQYFGPGTRLTVT.

This chain connects TRBV6-1 to TRBJ2-3; the D is unclear. Germline values: CDR1 MNHNS, CDR2 SASEGT. This CDR3 contains 14 residues. V was trimmed by 0 bases and J by 8 bases, leaving 12 bases between them. CDR3: CASSEAPSSGTQYF. As DNA, the CDR3 is TGTGCCAGCAGTGAAGCGCCAAGCTCGGGTACGCAGTATTTT.

The chain is built from TRBV5-6 and TRBJ1-2; no firm D call. V was pared by 4 bases and J by 8 bases, with 9 bases between. The CDR3 has 11 amino acids. Germline CDR1 and CDR2: SGHDT and YYEEEE. The CDR3, as DNA: TGTGCCAGCAGCAAACACGCGGGCTACACCTTC. Its translation is CASSKHAGYTF.

The chain couples TRBV18 to TRBJ2-2; a weak D match, TRBD2 (5 bases). There are 15 residues in the CDR3. Trimming stripped 3 bases from V and 6 bases from J, with 14 bases between. The germline V gene has CDR1 KGHSH and CDR2 LQKENI. The DNA for the CDR3 is TGTGCCAGCTCACCTAGGTCTAGCAGGTCCGGGGAGCTGTTTTTT. Translated, it gives CASSPRSSRSGELFF.

This rearrangement joins TRBV7-2 to TRBJ2-2; TRBD2 aligns across 13 bases. CDR3 length: 18 amino acids. V lost 4 bases to trimming and J lost 4 bases; unmatched junction nucleotides: 9. CDR1 and CDR2 from the germline V gene are SGHTA and FQGNSA. CDR3 in amino acids: CASSSGLAGATFTGELFF. CDR3 nucleotide sequence: TGTGCCAGCAGCTCAGGACTAGCGGGGGCAACCTTCACCGGGGAGCTGTTTTTT.

The chain combines TRBV13 with TRBJ2-6; D is uncertain. CDR1 PRHDT and CDR2 FYEKMQ come from the germline V gene (reference sequence). Trimming stripped 4 bases from V and 0 bases from J, with 16 bases between. This CDR3 is 18 amino acids long. CDR3 DNA sequence: TGTGCCAGCAGCTCGTCCAGGAAGCTCAGCTCTGGGGCCAACGTCCTGACTTTC. It translates to CASSSSRKLSSGANVLTF.

The chain joins TRBV7-2 to TRBJ1-5; possible D gene TRBD1, 5 bases. V lost 5 bases and J lost 2, with 13 bases in between. The germline CDR1 and CDR2 sequences are SGHTA and FQGNSA. The CDR3 totals 15 residues. CDR3 DNA sequence: TGTGCCAGCAGCCGGGGGGGTCGAGGCAATCAGCCCCAGCATTTT. Protein sequence: CASSRGGRGNQPQHF.

The rearrangement joins TRBV5-1 to TRBJ2-1; D is uncertain. Trimming left V 0 bases short and J 5 bases short, with 12 bases between. The CDR3 spans 15 residues. From germline, CDR1 is SGHRS and CDR2 YFSETQ. The CDR3 loop reads CASSLVEVSNNEQFF. CDR3 in DNA: TGCGCCAGCAGCTTGGTAGAGGTTAGCAACAATGAGCAGTTCTTC.